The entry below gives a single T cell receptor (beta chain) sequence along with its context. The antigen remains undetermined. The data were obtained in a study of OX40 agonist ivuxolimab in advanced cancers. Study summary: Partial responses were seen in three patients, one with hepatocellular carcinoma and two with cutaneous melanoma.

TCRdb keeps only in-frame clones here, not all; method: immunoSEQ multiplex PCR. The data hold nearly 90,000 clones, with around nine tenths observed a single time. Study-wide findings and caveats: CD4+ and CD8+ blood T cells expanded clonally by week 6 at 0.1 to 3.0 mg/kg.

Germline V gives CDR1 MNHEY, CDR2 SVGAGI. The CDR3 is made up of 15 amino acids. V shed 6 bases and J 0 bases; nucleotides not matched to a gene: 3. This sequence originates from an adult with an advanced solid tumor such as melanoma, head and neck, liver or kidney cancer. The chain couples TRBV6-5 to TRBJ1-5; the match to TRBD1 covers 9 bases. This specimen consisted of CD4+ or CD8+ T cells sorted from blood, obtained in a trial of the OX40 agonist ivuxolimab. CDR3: CASSTGQGSNQPQHF. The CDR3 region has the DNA TGTGCCAGCAGCACGGGACAGGGTAGCAATCAGCCCCAGCATTTT.